The 23 T cell receptor beta chains given below trace back to one sample, sequenced in a study of regulatory T cells in long-lasting Graves disease. Time point denoted: persistent/refractory GD, antithyroid drugs over 5 years with positive TRAb. TCR sequences were obtained from RNA taken from PBMCs. Arm-PCR of CDR3 regions with iRepertoire HTBI primers generated TCR beta libraries. TCRdb reprocessed the multiplex PCR reads with MiXCR, giving one entry per CDR3 protein. The profile shows 400,000 to 500,000 distinct CDR3 sequences, approximately 22% of them singletons. The sample here was peripheral blood mononuclear cells (PBMCs), taken when the disease was refractory, from a patient treated with antithyroid drugs. The receptors were sampled from a female donor with Graves disease.

This clonotype was observed many times. The rearrangement joins TRBV2 to TRBJ2-5; no reliable D call. The CDR3 consists of 10 residues. Germline V gene data show CDR1 as SNHLY and CDR2 as FYNNEI. V lost 9 bases, J lost 7 bases, and 9 bases lay in between. CDR3 nucleotide sequence: TGTGCCAGTGGAGCGCCGACCCAGTACTTC. Translation gives CASGAPTQYF.

In this sample, this clonotype turned up a few times. V usage is TRBV7-2 and J usage is TRBJ2-1; D may correspond to TRBD1 or TRBD2 (5 bases each). The CDR3 loop spans 17 amino acids. Trimming removed 1 base from V and 1 base from J, with 14 bases in between. Germline V gene sequence: CDR1 SGHTA, CDR2 FQGNSA. The DNA for the CDR3 is TGTGCCAGCAGCTTAGGTACCGGGGCCGAATCCTACAATGAGCAGTTCTTC. Protein product: CASSLGTGAESYNEQFF.

The gene calls are TRBV19 and TRBJ2-7; 8 bases fit TRBD1. Germline CDR1 is LNHDA and CDR2 is SQIVND (reference sequence). The CDR3 runs to 15 residues. With V trimmed by 5 bases and J by 3 bases, 9 bases remained unmatched. The CDR3 DNA sequence: TGTGCCAGTAGTCTCGGACAGGGTTTGAGCTACGAGCAGTACTTC. Translated, it gives CASSLGQGLSYEQYF.

This clonotype was detected a few times. This chain uses TRBV28 with TRBJ1-5, with 8 bases identical to TRBD1. The CDR3 length is 14 residues. The trim removed 5 bases at V and 4 bases at J, leaving 4 bases unmatched. Per germline, CDR1 MDHEN and CDR2 SYDVKM. The CDR3 reads CASSETGANQPQHF. CDR3 sequence (DNA): TGTGCCAGCAGTGAGACAGGGGCGAATCAGCCCCAGCATTTT.

About this clonotype itself: A much larger clonotype is one base distant, so this may be a read error. J is TRBJ1-1 and V is TRBV10-3; D is uncertain. Trimming stripped 10 bases from V and 5 bases from J, with 20 bases between. This CDR3 contains 14 residues. The germline V gene encodes CDR1 ENHRY and CDR2 SYGVKD. The CDR3 DNA sequence: TGTGCCAGGAGTTTAAGAAGGGCGGGGACTGAAGCTTTCTTT. Its translation is CARSLRRAGTEAFF.

This clonotype has ten or more counts. V is TRBV3-1 and J is TRBJ1-5; no clear D. The germline gives CDR1 LGHDT, CDR2 YNNKEL (reference sequence). This CDR3 has 13 amino acids. Trimming left V 1 base short and J 7 bases short, with 8 bases between. The CDR3 spells CASSQVDWQPQHF. DNA for the CDR3: TGTGCCAGCAGCCAAGTGGATTGGCAGCCCCAGCATTTT.

The sample holds many counts of this clonotype. The rearrangement links TRBV12-5 to TRBJ1-1; D gene uncertain. V lost 4 bases to trimming and J lost 7 bases, with 7 bases between them. Germline V gene lookup returns CDR1 LGHNT and CDR2 FRNRAP. This CDR3 region has 11 residues. CDR3 sequence: CASGSHNEAFF. DNA of the CDR3: TGTGCTAGTGGTTCCCATAATGAAGCTTTCTTT.

This clonotype was seen many times. The chain uses TRBV6-2 or TRBV6-3 and TRBJ2-7; perhaps TRBD2 as D (6 bases). The length of the CDR3 is 12 residues. CDR1 is MNHEY and CDR2 is SVGEGT in the germline V gene. Trimming took off 2 bases at V and 5 bases at J, with 7 bases between the two ends. The chain's CDR3 is CASSYGTHEQYF. The CDR3 nucleotides read TGTGCCAGCAGTTACGGGACTCACGAGCAGTACTTC.

This clonotype was counted between two and nine times. V and J are TRBV5-1 and TRBJ1-1; 12 bases align to TRBD1. The CDR3 length is 18 residues. J gave up 1 base and V 4 bases, and 11 bases lay outside the gene matches. Germline V gene lookup returns CDR1 SGHRS and CDR2 YFSETQ. The CDR3 DNA reads TGCGCCAGCAGCCTGGGGACAGGGGGCCTATCAGCGAACACTGAAGCTTTCTTT. Translated, it gives CASSLGTGGLSANTEAFF.

The chain combines TRBV7-2 with TRBJ2-2; TRBD1 agrees at 9 bases. Trimming at V came to 5 bases and at J to 5 bases, leaving 9 bases not matched to a gene. Germline CDR1 reads SGHTA; CDR2 reads FQGNSA. The CDR3 spans 16 residues. CDR3 residues: CASSNRDRAETGELFF. Here the CDR3 DNA reads TGTGCCAGCAGCAACCGGGACAGGGCCGAAACCGGGGAGCTGTTTTTT.

This clonotype came up a few times. This rearrangement joins TRBV19 to TRBJ1-2, with 9 bases that match TRBD1. The J segment lost 5 bases and the V segment lost 3 bases, leaving 7 bases of the junction unmatched. Germline CDR1 and CDR2: LNHDA and SQIVND (reference sequence). CDR3 length: 15 residues. The CDR3 loop reads CASSMSTGGAYGYTF. DNA for the CDR3: TGTGCCAGTAGTATGAGCACAGGGGGCGCGTATGGCTACACCTTC.

V gene TRBV9 combines with J gene TRBJ1-3; possible D gene TRBD1, 5 bases. The CDR3 totals 14 residues. Germline assignment: CDR1 SGDLS and CDR2 YYNGEE. V shed 0 bases and J shed 3 bases, with 7 bases lying between them. For the CDR3, the DNA is TGTGCCAGCAGCGTAGGGGGACTTGGAAACACCATATATTTT. This encodes CASSVGGLGNTIYF. The full variable domain, with the rest looked up from reference TRBV9 and TRBJ1-3, is DSGVTQTPKHLITATGQRVTLRCSPRSGDLSVYWYQQSLDQGLQFLIQYYNGEERAKGNILERFSAQQFPDLHSELNLSSLELGDSALYFCASSVGGLGNTIYFGEGSWLTVV.

This clonotype occurred once. The rearrangement links TRBV24-1 to TRBJ2-1; 12 bases agree with TRBD2. CDR1 KGHDR and CDR2 SFDVKD come from the germline V gene. V lost 4 bases and J lost 4; bases outside the gene matches: 4. The CDR3 extends over 16 amino acids. The CDR3 spells CATSEPGLAGYNEQFF. The CDR3 bases are TGTGCCACCAGTGAGCCGGGACTAGCGGGTTACAATGAGCAGTTCTTC.

This clonotype showed up just a few times. This chain links TRBV20-1 with TRBJ1-1, with 9 nucleotides matching TRBD1. V was clipped by 6 bases and J by 3 bases; unmatched bases: 17. The germline gives CDR1 DFQATT, CDR2 SNEGSKA (reference sequence). The CDR3 consists of 17 residues. CDR3 residues: CSAVRDFGTGSDTEAFF. CDR3 in DNA: TGCAGTGCGGTCCGCGATTTCGGGACAGGGTCCGACACTGAAGCTTTCTTT.

Written as DNA, the CDR3 is TGTGCCAGCAGTTCCTGGGACTATTACAATGAGCAGTTCTTC. It codes for CASSSWDYYNEQFF. The rearrangement links TRBV28 to TRBJ2-1, with 7 bases aligning to TRBD2. This CDR3 has 14 amino acids. CDR1 MDHEN and CDR2 SYDVKM come from the germline V gene. Unmatched junction bases numbered 4, after V lost 4 bases and J lost 4 bases.

The chain carries TRBV20-1 and TRBJ1-5, with 8 bases identical to TRBD1. Unmatched junction bases numbered 3, after V lost 5 bases and J lost 0 bases. The CDR3 sequence is 14 residues long. From germline, CDR1 is DFQATT and CDR2 SNEGSKA (reference sequence). The CDR3 DNA follows: TGCAGTGCTGCGGACAGGGATAGCAATCAGCCCCAGCATTTT. As protein: CSAADRDSNQPQHF.

This clonotype turned up a few times. This chain joins TRBV6-1 and TRBJ1-2; unclear D gene. Germline V gene data show CDR1 as MNHNS and CDR2 as SASEGT. Trimming shortened V by 4 bases and J by 8 bases, and 8 bases separated the two germline ends. The CDR3 is made up of 11 amino acids. In DNA form, the CDR3 reads TGTGCCAGCAGTGTCATACAGGGCTACACCTTC. Protein sequence: CASSVIQGYTF.

This clonotype appeared many times. The CDR3 reads CASRKGGEQYF. CDR3 nucleotides: TGTGCCAGCAGAAAGGGGGGCGAGCAGTACTTC. The chain has TRBV6-1 and TRBJ2-7; either TRBD1 or TRBD2 may supply D (6 bases each). CDR3 length: 11 amino acids. V shed 6 bases and J shed 6 bases, with 9 bases lying between them. Germline V gene data show CDR1 as MNHNS and CDR2 as SASEGT.

The chain links TRBV6-1 to TRBJ2-3, with D hard to call. The germline CDR1 and CDR2 sequences are MNHNS and SASEGT. V lost 7 bases, J lost 1 base, and 9 bases lay in between. The CDR3 is 13 residues long. The DNA of the CDR3 is TGTGCCAGCATGGTGGCTGGCACAGATACGCAGTATTTT. Protein: CASMVAGTDTQYF.

This clonotype was counted many times. The J gene is TRBJ1-6, the V gene TRBV28; D is possibly TRBD1 (5 bases). Trimming removed 4 bases at V and 0 bases at J, with 13 bases between. Germline lookup yields CDR1 MDHEN and CDR2 SYDVKM. The CDR3 loop spans 17 amino acids. The CDR3 coding sequence is TGTGCCAGCAGTTCAGGGAAACAGAGCTCCTATAATTCACCCCTCCACTTT. Translation: CASSSGKQSSYNSPLHF.

This clonotype was detected ten times or more. The chain uses TRBV7-6 and TRBJ1-1; D is possibly TRBD1 (6 bases). The CDR3 loop spans 17 amino acids. Trimming stripped 1 base from V and 6 bases from J, with 21 bases between. From germline, CDR1 is SGHVS and CDR2 FNYEAQ. The CDR3 sequence: CASSLDDRIVVYAEAFF. CDR3 nucleotide sequence: TGTGCCAGCAGCTTAGATGACAGGATTGTCGTTTACGCTGAAGCTTTCTTT.

This clonotype has ten or more counts. V gene TRBV7-2 combines with J gene TRBJ2-7; a possible D gene is TRBD2 (5 bases). Germline values: CDR1 SGHTA, CDR2 FQGNSA. The length of the CDR3 is 15 residues. Deletions cut 1 base from V and 2 bases from J, with 12 bases between. The CDR3 loop reads CASSLDRGITYEQYF. The CDR3 DNA is TGTGCCAGCAGCTTAGATAGAGGGATTACCTACGAGCAGTACTTC.

Remarks on this clonotype: One end of the junction fails to match germline, which may point to a read error. The CDR3 sequence is CSAHTGSSHEQYF. As DNA, the CDR3 is TGCAGTGCCCACACAGGAAGCTCCCACGAGCAGTACTTC. The genes are TRBV20-1 and TRBJ2-7; D might be TRBD1 (5 bases). This CDR3 has 13 residues. Germline V gene lookup returns CDR1 DFQATT and CDR2 SNEGSKA (reference sequence).